The clone carrying this T cell receptor (beta chain) was seen a handful of times. The sample comes from a study of CD8 T cells in ankylosing spondylitis. TCRdb analysed the 5' RACE reads with MiXCR anew, one entry per CDR3 protein. The sample lists tens of thousands of distinct CDR3 sequences, 16% occurring once. This CDR3 has 13 amino acids. CDR1 and CDR2 (germline): DFQATT, SNEGSKA (reference sequence). Trimming removed 1 base at V and 5 bases at J, with 8 bases between. This clonotype originated in a male donor with ankylosing spondylitis or in good health (not recorded which). Source material: blood. The chain uses TRBV20-1 and TRBJ1-4; D perhaps matches TRBD1 (5 bases). This chain's CDR3 is CSARGGLNEKLFF. CDR3 bases: TGCAGTGCTAGAGGGGGACTGAATGAAAAACTGTTTTTT.